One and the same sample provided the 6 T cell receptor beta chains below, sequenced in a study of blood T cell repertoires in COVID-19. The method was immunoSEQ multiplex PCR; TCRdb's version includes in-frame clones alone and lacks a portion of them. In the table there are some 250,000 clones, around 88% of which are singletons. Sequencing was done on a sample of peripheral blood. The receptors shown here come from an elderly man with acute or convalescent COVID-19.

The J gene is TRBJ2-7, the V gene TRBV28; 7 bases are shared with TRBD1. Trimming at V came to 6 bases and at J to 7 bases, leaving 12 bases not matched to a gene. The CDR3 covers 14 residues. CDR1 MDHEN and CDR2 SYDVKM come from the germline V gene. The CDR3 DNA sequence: TGTGCCAGCAGCCTCTCGACAGGGTCCAGGGAGCAGTACTTC. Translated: CASSLSTGSREQYF.

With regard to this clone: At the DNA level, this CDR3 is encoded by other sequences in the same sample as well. The chain's CDR3 is CASSQEGTGELFF. Here the CDR3 DNA reads TGTGCCAGCAGCCAGGAGGGTACCGGGGAGCTGTTTTTT. The rearrangement links TRBV3-1 (or the pseudogene TRBV3-2) to TRBJ2-2; tentative D call: TRBD2 (6 bases). Germline CDR1 is LGHDT and CDR2 is YNNKEL (reference sequence). The length of the CDR3 is 13 residues. Trimming removed 3 bases at V and 5 bases at J, with 7 bases between.

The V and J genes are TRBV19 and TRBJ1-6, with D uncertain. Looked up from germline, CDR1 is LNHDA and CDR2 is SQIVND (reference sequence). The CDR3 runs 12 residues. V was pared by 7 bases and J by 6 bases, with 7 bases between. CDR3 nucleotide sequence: TGTGCCAGTACAAGCCCTAATTCACCCCTCCACTTT. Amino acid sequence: CASTSPNSPLHF.

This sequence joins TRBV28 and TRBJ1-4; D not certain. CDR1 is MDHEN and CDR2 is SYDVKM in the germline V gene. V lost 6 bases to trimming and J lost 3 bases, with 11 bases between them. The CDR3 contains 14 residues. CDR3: CASSPSPANEKLFF. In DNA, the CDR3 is TGTGCCAGCAGCCCTTCCCCCGCTAATGAAAAACTGTTTTTT.

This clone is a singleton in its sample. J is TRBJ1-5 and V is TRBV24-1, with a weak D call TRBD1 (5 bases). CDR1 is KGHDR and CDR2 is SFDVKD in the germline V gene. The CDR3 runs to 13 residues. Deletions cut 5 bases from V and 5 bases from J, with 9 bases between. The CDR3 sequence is CATSGGAYQPQHF. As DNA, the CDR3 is TGTGCCACCAGTGGTGGGGCCTATCAGCCCCAGCATTTT.

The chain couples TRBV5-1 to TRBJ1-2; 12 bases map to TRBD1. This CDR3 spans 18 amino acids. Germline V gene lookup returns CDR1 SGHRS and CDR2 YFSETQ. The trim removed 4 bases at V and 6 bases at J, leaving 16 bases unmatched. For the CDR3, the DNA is TGCGCCAGCAGCCCACGGGGAAATCCGGGACAGGGGGCGAATGGCTACACCTTC. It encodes CASSPRGNPGQGANGYTF. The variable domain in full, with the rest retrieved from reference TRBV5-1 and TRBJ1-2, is KAGVTQTPRYLIKTRGQQVTLSCSPISGHRSVSWYQQTPGQGLQFLFEYFSETQRNKGNFPGRFSGRQFSNSRSEMNVSTLELGDSALYLCASSPRGNPGQGANGYTFGSGTRLTVV.